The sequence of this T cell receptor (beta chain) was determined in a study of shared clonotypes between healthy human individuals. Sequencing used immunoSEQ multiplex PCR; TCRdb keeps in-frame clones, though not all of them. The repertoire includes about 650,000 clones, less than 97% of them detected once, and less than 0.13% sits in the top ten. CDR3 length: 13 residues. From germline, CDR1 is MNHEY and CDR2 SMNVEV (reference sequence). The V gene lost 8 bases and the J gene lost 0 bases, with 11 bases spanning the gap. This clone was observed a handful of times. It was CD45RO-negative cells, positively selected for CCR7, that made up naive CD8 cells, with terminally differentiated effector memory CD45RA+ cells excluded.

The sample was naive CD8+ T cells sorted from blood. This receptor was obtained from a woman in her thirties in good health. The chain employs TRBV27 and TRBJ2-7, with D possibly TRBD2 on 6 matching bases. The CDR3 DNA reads TGTGCCAGCGGCCTAGCGCGCTCCTACGAGCAGTACTTC. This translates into CASGLARSYEQYF.